Listed here is a single T cell receptor beta chain. Its antigen is still unknown. The data originate from a study of CD8 T cells in ankylosing spondylitis. The study's findings and limits: Disease-linked clones reportedly showed significant enrichment in matched ankylosing spondylitis synovial fluid. The disease-linked clones had a CD8+ phenotype and low blood frequencies. Characteristic of ankylosing spondylitis blood, it appeared, was a TCR beta motif comprising several highly homologous variants.

J lost 0 bases, V lost 5 bases, and 18 bases had no gene match. Germline loops: CDR1 MGHRA, CDR2 YSYEKL. CDR3 size: 20 residues. Scientists made TCR beta libraries using quantitative 5'-RACE with molecular barcodes. One entry per CDR3 protein results from TCRdb running MiXCR on the 5' RACE reads. Here the sample spans about 200,000 distinct CDR3 sequences, about 13% being singletons. The TCR comes from a male donor with ankylosing spondylitis or in good health (not recorded which). Sequenced sample: blood, either unsorted or a sorted T cell fraction (not recorded which). The chain couples TRBV4-1 to TRBJ2-2, with TRBD1 matching 7 bases. The CDR3 DNA sequence: TGCGCCAGCAGCTTCGGACAGGCAATGCAATTTTCCGCGAACACCGGGGAGCTGTTTTTT. Its protein product is CASSFGQAMQFSANTGELFF.